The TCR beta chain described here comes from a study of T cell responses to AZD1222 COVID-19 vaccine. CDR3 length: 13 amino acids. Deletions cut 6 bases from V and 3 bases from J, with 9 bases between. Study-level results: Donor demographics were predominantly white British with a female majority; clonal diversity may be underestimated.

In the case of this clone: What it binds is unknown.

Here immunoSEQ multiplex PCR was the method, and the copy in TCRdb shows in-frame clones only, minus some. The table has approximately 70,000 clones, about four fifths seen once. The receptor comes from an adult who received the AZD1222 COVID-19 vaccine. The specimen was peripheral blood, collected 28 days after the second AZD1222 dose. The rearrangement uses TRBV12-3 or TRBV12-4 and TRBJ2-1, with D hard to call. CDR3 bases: TGTGCCAGCAGGCGGCAGATCTACAATGAGCAGTTCTTC. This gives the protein CASRRQIYNEQFF.